The 28 T cell receptor beta chains presented below share a single source sample, sequenced in a study of blood T cells in healthy people across ages. A sample-barcoded 5' primer and a J-beta primer mix were used in a second PCR of roughly 6 to 11 cycles. TCRdb redid the calling of the 5' RACE reads with MiXCR, one entry per CDR3 protein. The table includes over 1,200,000 distinct CDR3 sequences, roughly 59% detected once. Sequenced sample: blood. The receptors were sampled from a man aged 18-30 years in good health.

The CDR3 sequence is CASSLGTTQPQHF. The CDR3 region has the DNA TGTGCCAGCAGTTTGGGAACGACTCAGCCCCAGCATTTT. This chain joins TRBV6-5 and TRBJ1-5; D is undetermined. The CDR3 has 13 amino acids. Germline assignment: CDR1 MNHEY and CDR2 SVGAGI. V was pared by 4 bases and J by 6 bases, with 10 bases between.

This clonotype was picked up a small number of times. This rearrangement joins TRBV6-5 to TRBJ2-3, with TRBD2 matching 7 bases. The V and J ends lost 3 bases and 3 bases, in that order; junction bases with no gene match: 6. The CDR3 contains 15 residues. Germline CDR1 is MNHEY and CDR2 is SVGAGI. This chain's CDR3 is CASSYGGSPTDTQYF. The DNA for the CDR3 is TGTGCCAGCAGTTATGGCGGGAGCCCTACAGATACGCAGTATTTT.

CDR3 in amino acids: CASTNLQGLQETQYF. The CDR3 DNA reads as TGTGCCAGCACCAACCTACAGGGCCTCCAAGAGACCCAGTACTTC. The chain couples TRBV6-5 to TRBJ2-5, with a tentative D call TRBD1 (6 bases). Germline-derived CDR1 and CDR2 are MNHEY and SVGAGI. V lost 7 bases and J lost 1, with 16 bases in between. The CDR3 totals 15 residues.

This clonotype was counted only a few times. The chain uses TRBV7-9 and TRBJ2-7; no definite D call. CDR3 length: 14 amino acids. Germline-derived CDR1 and CDR2 are SEHNR and FQNEAQ (reference sequence). V lost 2 bases, J lost 3 bases, and 11 bases lay in between. CDR3 sequence reads: CASSLLDPGYEQYF. The CDR3 nucleotides read TGTGCCAGCAGCTTACTAGATCCGGGCTACGAGCAGTACTTC.

V is TRBV27 and J is TRBJ2-7, with 10 bases lining up with TRBD1. CDR3 length equals 16 residues. Germline V CDR1 and CDR2: MNHEY, SMNVEV (reference sequence). The ends lost 0 bases at V and 3 bases at J; junction bases unmatched: 5. The CDR3 DNA reads TGTGCCAGCAGTTTATCCGGACAGGGGGAGCGCTACGAGCAGTACTTC. Amino acid sequence: CASSLSGQGERYEQYF.

This chain joins TRBV20-1 and TRBJ2-1; 11 bases are a match to TRBD2. The J call is in doubt because the DNA end fits TRBJ2-7 better. There are 18 residues in the CDR3. From germline, CDR1 is DFQATT and CDR2 SNEGSKA (reference sequence). For the CDR3, the DNA is TGCAGTGCTTGGACCGTTAGCGGGGGGGCGAGCTCCTACAATGAGCAGTACTTC. This sequence encodes CSAWTVSGGASSYNEQYF.

The CDR3 nucleotides are TGCAGTGCTAGACCGACAGACTCCTCTGGAAACACCATATATTTT. This sequence encodes CSARPTDSSGNTIYF. V gene TRBV20-1 combines with J gene TRBJ1-3; D possibly corresponds to TRBD1 (5 bases). The germline CDR1 and CDR2 sequences are DFQATT and SNEGSKA (reference sequence). Deletions cut 2 bases from V and 0 bases from J, with 11 bases between. The CDR3 is 15 amino acids.

The rearrangement uses TRBV27 and TRBJ2-1, with 14 bases lining up with TRBD2. J was trimmed by 5 bases and V by 7 bases; bases with no gene match: 10. Germline CDR1 and CDR2: MNHEY and SMNVEV (reference sequence). The CDR3 totals 17 residues. Here the CDR3 reads CASTRLAGGPNDNEQFF. In DNA form, the CDR3 reads TGTGCCAGCACCAGACTAGCGGGAGGGCCAAATGACAATGAGCAGTTCTTC.

J is TRBJ2-4 and V is TRBV6-1; 7 positions match TRBD1. Germline V CDR1 and CDR2: MNHNS, SASEGT. V was clipped by 3 bases and J by 9 bases; unmatched bases: 8. The CDR3 spans 14 residues. This CDR3 reads CASSDKGAGGIQYF. The CDR3 coding sequence is TGTGCCAGCAGTGATAAGGGGGCTGGGGGCATTCAGTACTTC.

The chain links TRBV9 to TRBJ2-1, with TRBD1 identical over 7 bases. The CDR3 consists of 16 residues. The V gene end was trimmed by 6 bases and the J gene end by 0 bases; junction bases not matched to a gene: 9. CDR1 and CDR2 (germline): SGDLS, YYNGEE. This CDR3 reads CASNPSNRGSYNEQFF. Written as DNA, the CDR3 is TGTGCCAGCAACCCCTCGAACAGGGGCTCCTACAATGAGCAGTTCTTC.

The chain has TRBV2 and TRBJ2-3; no firm D call. This CDR3 has 15 amino acids. V shed 3 bases and J shed 4 bases, with 14 bases lying between them. The V gene's germline CDR1 is SNHLY and CDR2 FYNNEI. Written as DNA, the CDR3 is TGTGCCAGCAGTGATCCGGGCGGAATCCCAGATACGCAGTATTTT. Its protein is CASSDPGGIPDTQYF.

Only a few counts were recorded for this clonotype. The chain has TRBV4-1 and TRBJ2-1, with a possible D match to TRBD1 (5 bases). V lost 0 bases and J 2 bases, leaving 20 bases between the germline ends. CDR1 and CDR2 (germline): MGHRA, YSYEKL. The CDR3 runs to 19 residues. The CDR3 coding sequence is TGCGCCAGCAGCCAAGATGTGAAGGGTGCAGGGCTGACCTACAATGAGCAGTTCTTC. It translates to CASSQDVKGAGLTYNEQFF.

V usage is TRBV20-1 and J usage is TRBJ2-4; weak D call: TRBD1 (5 bases). The closer fit of TRBJ2-7 to the DNA end suggests the J call may be wrong. This CDR3 is 15 amino acids long. Germline V gene lookup returns CDR1 DFQATT and CDR2 SNEGSKA (reference sequence). CDR3 in DNA: TGCAGTGCTCCAGGACATTTTACCCAATCCTACGAGCAGTACTTC. Its protein is CSAPGHFTQSYEQYF.

This sequence joins TRBV9 and TRBJ2-3; no clear D. V lost 5 bases, J lost 2 bases, and 9 bases lay in between. The CDR3 is 13 amino acids. The germline CDR1 and CDR2 sequences are SGDLS and YYNGEE. The chain's CDR3 is CASRGPITDTQYF. CDR3 coding DNA: TGTGCCAGCAGAGGTCCTATCACAGATACGCAGTATTTT.

CDR3 bases: TGTGCCAGCGCACCGGACAGGGCCCTCAGGAGCTATGGCTACACCTTC. Translated, it gives CASAPDRALRSYGYTF. The V call is TRBV27, the J call TRBJ1-2; 8 positions match TRBD1. CDR1 is MNHEY, CDR2 SMNVEV, per germline (reference sequence). The CDR3 loop spans 16 amino acids. Trimming cost V 8 bases and J 4 bases; bases outside gene matches: 15.

The chain combines TRBV7-9 with TRBJ2-1; 11 bases align to TRBD1. Trimming at V came to 4 bases and at J to 4 bases, leaving 6 bases not matched to a gene. Germline CDR1 reads SEHNR; CDR2 reads FQNEAQ (reference sequence). The CDR3 runs 16 residues. CDR3 residues: CASSSSGQGAYNEQFF. The DNA of the CDR3 is TGTGCCAGCAGCTCCTCCGGACAGGGGGCTTACAATGAGCAGTTCTTC.

J is TRBJ2-5 and V is TRBV5-1; 7 bases agree with TRBD2. Germline-derived CDR1 and CDR2 are SGHRS and YFSETQ. CDR3 length: 16 residues. V was clipped by 4 bases and J by 2 bases; unmatched bases: 11. Written as DNA, the CDR3 is TGCGCCAGCAGCCCACCCGGGAATAGCGGGCAAGAGACCCAGTACTTC. It encodes CASSPPGNSGQETQYF.

This chain uses TRBV20-1 with TRBJ2-6; TRBD1 aligns across 8 bases. V was clipped by 6 bases and J by 2 bases; unmatched bases: 9. The CDR3 has 16 amino acids. Germline V CDR1 and CDR2: DFQATT, SNEGSKA (reference sequence). The CDR3 sequence is CSAHGQGKAGANVLTF. DNA for the CDR3: TGCAGTGCCCACGGACAGGGAAAAGCTGGGGCCAACGTCCTGACTTTC.

The chain employs TRBV6-6 and TRBJ2-3; possibly TRBD1 for D (6 bases). The germline gives CDR1 MNHNY, CDR2 SVGAGI (reference sequence). CDR3 length equals 13 residues. Trimming stripped 4 bases from V and 9 bases from J, with 14 bases between. CDR3 protein: CASSLSDQGTQYF. DNA of the CDR3: TGTGCCAGCAGTTTAAGCGACCAGGGGACGCAGTATTTT.

The chain uses TRBV14 and TRBJ2-5, with no clear D. The CDR3 is 15 amino acids. The germline gives CDR1 SGHDN, CDR2 FVKESK. V lost 1 base and J lost 3, with 12 bases in between. CDR3 nucleotides: TGTGCCAGCAGCCAAGGTGACTCCGAGGAAGAGACCCAGTACTTC. This translates into CASSQGDSEEETQYF. The full variable domain, completed using reference TRBV14 and TRBJ2-5, is EAGVTQFPSHSVIEKGQTVTLRCDPISGHDNLYWYRRVMGKEIKFLLHFVKESKQDESGMPNNRFLAERTGGTYSTLKVQPAELEDSGVYFCASSQGDSEEETQYFGPGTRLLVL.

The V call is TRBV2, the J call TRBJ1-6; perhaps TRBD1 as D (6 bases). CDR1 and CDR2 (germline): SNHLY, FYNNEI. This CDR3 region has 13 residues. Trimming removed 3 bases at V and 10 bases at J, with 10 bases between. In nucleotides, the CDR3 is TGTGCCAGCAGTGACGGCAGGGGATCACCCCTCCACTTT. Protein product: CASSDGRGSPLHF.

The chain is built from TRBV12-3 or TRBV12-4 and TRBJ1-5; a possible D gene is TRBD1 (5 bases). This CDR3 is built from 15 residues. V shed 5 bases and J shed 6 bases, with 17 bases lying between them. As DNA, the CDR3 is TGTGCCAGCAGTCCCCAGGGACTGTCGACTCAGCCCCAGCATTTT. It yields the protein CASSPQGLSTQPQHF.

This chain uses TRBV7-2 with TRBJ2-4; D is perhaps TRBD1 (5 bases). V was trimmed by 5 bases and J by 2 bases, leaving 16 bases between them. Per the germline V gene, CDR1 is SGHTA and CDR2 is FQGNSA. The CDR3 has 16 residues. This CDR3 is CASSGRDKGSKNIQYF. The CDR3 DNA reads as TGTGCCAGCAGCGGAAGAGATAAGGGGTCCAAAAACATTCAGTACTTC.

The V call is TRBV3-1, the J call TRBJ2-4; no firm D call. Deletions cut 1 base from V and 0 bases from J, with 10 bases between. The CDR3 consists of 16 residues. Per the germline V gene, CDR1 is LGHDT and CDR2 is YNNKEL (reference sequence). This chain's CDR3 is CASSQGTELAKNIQYF. Written as DNA, the CDR3 is TGTGCCAGCAGCCAAGGAACGGAGTTAGCCAAAAACATTCAGTACTTC.

This chain joins TRBV5-1 and TRBJ2-7; 12 nucleotides align to TRBD1. There are 16 residues in the CDR3. V dropped 3 bases and J dropped 5; count of bases not matched to a gene: 9. Germline values: CDR1 SGHRS, CDR2 YFSETQ. CDR3 in amino acids: CASSSEPGQGAHEQYF. The CDR3 bases are TGCGCCAGCAGCTCGGAACCGGGACAGGGGGCCCACGAGCAGTACTTC.

The chain couples TRBV5-1 to TRBJ2-3; D is unresolved. This CDR3 has 14 amino acids. The V and J ends lost 7 bases and 2 bases respectively, with 14 bases between them. Germline V gives CDR1 SGHRS, CDR2 YFSETQ. The CDR3 spells CASLFGPDTDTQYF. For the CDR3, the DNA is TGCGCCAGCCTTTTCGGACCCGACACAGATACGCAGTATTTT.

This clonotype has a handful of counts. The chain has TRBV6-1 and TRBJ2-7; 10 bases agree with TRBD2. The length of the CDR3 is 14 residues. J gave up 1 base and V 6 bases, and 3 bases lay outside the gene matches. The germline gives CDR1 MNHNS, CDR2 SASEGT. The CDR3 sequence: CASRKTSGSYEQYF. CDR3 in DNA: TGTGCCAGCAGGAAGACTAGCGGGTCCTACGAGCAGTACTTC.

The chain employs TRBV11-2 and TRBJ2-5; 10 bases are a match to TRBD2. In germline, CDR1 is SGHAT, CDR2 FQNNGV. V was clipped by 5 bases and J by 3 bases; unmatched bases: 9. The CDR3 has 16 residues. The CDR3 loop is CASSRGSGGSEETQYF. Written as DNA, the CDR3 is TGTGCCAGCAGCCGGGGTAGCGGGGGGTCCGAAGAGACCCAGTACTTC.